One sample yielded the 3 T cell receptor beta chains listed below, sequenced in a study of cytomegalovirus exposure and HLA in healthy donors (dated by TCRdb to about 2017). Receptors were amplified or captured by the immunoSEQ multiplex PCR assay. For the multiplex PCR, a mixture combining 60 forward primers for TCR Vbeta segments and 13 reverse primers for TCR Jbeta segments was used. TCRdb carries this immuneACCESS record with in-frame sequences only. Its versions omit some clonotypes, under half of them owing to an unresolved V gene in the studies checked, with the rest unexplained. The sample yields 150,000 or so clones; around 75% were counted once. The ten largest clones add up to 1.5% to 2% of the sample. The sequenced sample was PBMCs. These receptors all come from a woman younger than 35 in good health and CMV-seronegative.

The rearrangement joins TRBV9 to TRBJ2-5; 11 nucleotides match TRBD2. Germline loops: CDR1 SGDLS, CDR2 YYNGEE. The CDR3 totals 15 residues. With 3 bases clipped from V and 5 bases from J, the junction kept 6 bases outside the gene matches. The CDR3 DNA is TGTGCCAGCAGCGGGCGGGTAGCGGGGGGGGAGACCCAGTACTTC. Translation gives CASSGRVAGGETQYF.

J is TRBJ2-2 and V is TRBV7-3; 7 bases fit TRBD2. Trimming took 7 bases from V and 4 from J; bases not matched to a gene: 6. In germline, CDR1 is SGHTA, CDR2 FQGTGA. The CDR3 runs to 14 residues. For the CDR3, the DNA is TGTGCCAGCAAAGGGGCGGGGGTCACCGGGGAGCTGTTTTTT. Translating it yields CASKGAGVTGELFF.

Here the CDR3 reads CASSLGASGSHQTQYF. CDR3 coding DNA: TGTGCCAGCAGCCTCGGTGCTAGCGGGAGTCACCAGACCCAGTACTTC. This chain links TRBV5-4 with TRBJ2-5; 10 nucleotides line up with TRBD2. Germline V gives CDR1 SGHNT, CDR2 YYREEE (reference sequence). V was clipped by 4 bases and J by 6 bases; unmatched bases: 12. The CDR3 spans 16 residues.